This entry features one T cell receptor beta chain sequence. Its target is unknown. Other DNA sequences in this sample translate to the same CDR3. This specimen comes from a study of OX40 agonist ivuxolimab in advanced cancers. Looking at the study overall: It was ivuxolimab, an agonistic anti-OX40 (CD134) antibody, that patients were treated with.

CDR3 length: 13 amino acids. CDR1 is SGDLS, CDR2 YYNGEE, per germline. V lost 2 bases, J lost 8 bases, and 13 bases lay in between. Any history of autoimmune disease or systemic immunosuppression disqualified patients. The method was immunoSEQ multiplex PCR; TCRdb's version includes in-frame clones alone and lacks a portion of them. The data show more than 95,000 clones, roughly 91% seen once. General observations from the study: Mean expanded clone counts were higher in CD8+ than CD4+ T cells. Near-lowest levels of clonal expansion characterized partial responders at 0.1-3.0 mg/kg.

The TCR originated in an adult with an advanced solid tumor such as melanoma, head and neck, liver or kidney cancer. The chain combines TRBV9 with TRBJ1-2; D is perhaps TRBD1 (5 bases). Sequences were derived from CD4+ or CD8+ T cells sorted from blood, sampled in a trial of the OX40 agonist ivuxolimab. The CDR3 region is CASSVQGEGGYTF. The CDR3 coding sequence is TGTGCCAGCAGCGTCCAGGGTGAGGGGGGCTACACCTTC. Supplemented by reference TRBV9 and TRBJ1-2, the full variable domain reads DSGVTQTPKHLITATGQRVTLRCSPRSGDLSVYWYQQSLDQGLQFLIQYYNGEERAKGNILERFSAQQFPDLHSELNLSSLELGDSALYFCASSVQGEGGYTFGSGTRLTVV.